This TCR beta chain originates from a study of response to subunit inactivated influenza vaccine. Study-wide results and caveats: After each seasonal influenza vaccination, few new T cells are recruited, the authors suggested.

TCRdb itself ran the RT-PCR reads through MiXCR, one entry per CDR3 protein. Altogether fewer than 550,000 distinct CDR3 sequences are present, around 25% being singletons, with the ten largest covering approximately 1.9%. Details on this clonotype: The antigen is undetermined. Its ends do not fully match the called genes, so a read error is possible.

The germline V gene has CDR1 DFQATT and CDR2 SNEGSKA (reference sequence). The CDR3 runs 14 residues. The clonotype originates from a man aged 45 to 65 who received an inactivated influenza vaccine. Sample: CD4+ T cells sorted from PBMCs, taken about 5 days after vaccination. The chain is built from TRBV20-1 and TRBJ2-7, with 8 nucleotides matching TRBD2. CDR3 sequence: CSVSSAGDTYEQYF. The CDR3 nucleotides are TGCAGTGTCTCATCAGCGGGAGACACCTATGAGCAGTACTTC.